Presented here are 3 T cell receptor beta chains from one specimen sequenced in a study of T cells after posttransplantation cyclophosphamide. This table comes from immunoSEQ multiplex PCR, and its TCRdb copy is limited to in-frame clones, with some not included. The sample holds 10,000 to 15,000 clones, over 80% seen once. Sequenced: memory CD4+ T cells sorted from PBMCs. The source is a man between 50 and 59 years old in good health, CMV-negative, and a related stem cell transplant donor.

This clone was seen more than once but under ten times. The chain has TRBV16 and TRBJ1-2, with 8 positions matching TRBD1. Germline CDR1 reads KGHSY; CDR2 reads FQNENV. This CDR3 has 14 amino acids. The ends lost 4 bases at V and 5 bases at J; junction bases unmatched: 6. The CDR3 region has the DNA TGTGCCAGCAGCCCGGACAGGGTTTCTTATGGCTACACCTTC. This encodes CASSPDRVSYGYTF.

This chain uses TRBV5-6 with TRBJ2-2; TRBD2 matches at 14 bases. The CDR3 has 18 residues. The J segment lost 3 bases and the V segment lost 1 base, leaving 5 bases of the junction unmatched. CDR1 and CDR2 from the germline V gene are SGHDT and YYEEEE. The CDR3 loop reads CASSLLGTSGSHTGELFF. CDR3 sequence (DNA): TGTGCCAGCAGCTTGTTGGGGACTAGCGGGAGTCACACCGGGGAGCTGTTTTTT.

The genes are TRBV5-1 and TRBJ1-1; weak D call: TRBD1 (6 bases). Germline V gene lookup returns CDR1 SGHRS and CDR2 YFSETQ. The CDR3 is 14 amino acids. V dropped 5 bases and J dropped 4 bases, with 15 bases sitting between them. The CDR3 DNA reads TGCGCCAGCAGGGAACAGGGCGCGCTCACTGAAGCTTTCTTT. Translating gives CASREQGALTEAFF.